This TCR beta chain appears in the sequencing data of a study of blood T cells in healthy people across ages. Study observations and caveats: Older individuals had lower TCR beta diversity per million T cells (the decline was roughly linear).

This clonotype appeared a few times. The antigen is unknown. The sample providers were healthy Caucasian people from Russia, aged roughly 6 to 95. Isolated PBMCs totaled at least 6.5 million in each sample. A sample-barcoded 5' primer and a J-beta primer mix were used in a second PCR of roughly 7 to 11 cycles. Each of the cDNA molecules was tagged by a template-switch adaptor with 12 random nucleotides. MiXCR was run by TCRdb on the 5' RACE reads, yielding one entry per CDR3 protein. The sample contains about 680,000 distinct CDR3 sequences, around 49% of which appear only once. The V and J ends lost 1 base and 4 bases respectively, with 11 bases between them. Germline assignment: CDR1 SGHTA and CDR2 FQGNSA. The CDR3 is made up of 14 amino acids.

The material sequenced was blood. V and J are TRBV7-2 and TRBJ2-7; D is unclear. The receptor was isolated from a woman between 55 and 75 years old in good health. CDR3 loop: CASSLGITVYEQYF. Written as DNA, the CDR3 is TGTGCCAGCAGCTTAGGGATTACTGTGTACGAGCAGTACTTC.